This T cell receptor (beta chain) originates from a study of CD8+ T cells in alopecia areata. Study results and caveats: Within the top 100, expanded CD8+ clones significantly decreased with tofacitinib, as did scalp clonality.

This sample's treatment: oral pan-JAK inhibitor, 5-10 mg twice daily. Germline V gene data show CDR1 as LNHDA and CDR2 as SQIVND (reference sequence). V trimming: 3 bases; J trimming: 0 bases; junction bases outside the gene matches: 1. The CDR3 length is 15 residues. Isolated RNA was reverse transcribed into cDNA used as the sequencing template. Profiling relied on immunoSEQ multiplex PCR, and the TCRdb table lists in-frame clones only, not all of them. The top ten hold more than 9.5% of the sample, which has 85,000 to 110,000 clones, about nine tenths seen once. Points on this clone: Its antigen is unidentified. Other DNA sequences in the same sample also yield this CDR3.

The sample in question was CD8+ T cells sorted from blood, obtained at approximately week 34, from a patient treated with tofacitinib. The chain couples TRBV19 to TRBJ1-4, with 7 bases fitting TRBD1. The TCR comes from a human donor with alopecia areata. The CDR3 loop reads CASSMGTATNEKLFF. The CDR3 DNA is TGTGCCAGTAGTATGGGGACAGCAACTAATGAAAAACTGTTTTTT.